The 21 T cell receptor beta chains in this list originate from one sample, sequenced in a study of T cells expressing NK-cell markers. TCRdb re-called the 5' RACE reads; one entry per CDR3 protein, DNA not given. Recorded for this sample: 150,000 to 180,000 distinct CDR3 sequences. Specimen: blood T cells: a sorted CD56 or NKG2C T cell subset, CD4+ or CD8+ T cells, or bulk PBMC T cells (not recorded which). These receptors all come from a woman aged 50 to 65 in good health.

The J gene is TRBJ1-1, the V gene TRBV29-1; TCRdb designates TRBD1, a call that cannot be tested without DNA. CDR1 SQVTM and CDR2 ANQGSEA come from the germline V gene. The CDR3 covers 11 residues. This CDR3 is CSVEPGGKAFF.

This chain links TRBV9 with TRBJ2-3; TCRdb calls TRBD2, which cannot be checked without DNA. Germline CDR1 reads SGDLS; CDR2 reads YYNGEE. CDR3 length: 16 amino acids. CDR3 residues: CASSGEAGGPTDTQYF.

The rearrangement joins TRBV3-1 to TRBJ1-1. This CDR3 has 14 residues. CDR1 is LGHDT and CDR2 is YNNKEL in the germline V gene (reference sequence). CDR3 residues: CASSHIGVNTEAFF.

CDR3 sequence: CASSLVGTKETQYF. The chain is built from TRBV28 and TRBJ2-5; with no DNA, the TCRdb D assignment of TRBD1 cannot be verified. Germline CDR1 and CDR2: MDHEN and SYDVKM. The CDR3 length is 14 residues.

This chain uses TRBV27 with TRBJ2-5; TCRdb reports TRBD1, a call that lacks DNA to check it against. Germline CDR1 MNHEY, CDR2 SMNVEV (reference sequence). The CDR3 consists of 15 residues. This CDR3 is CASRLQSAPAETQYF.

The V and J genes are TRBV7-9 and TRBJ1-4; the D call from TCRdb, TRBD1, cannot be confirmed without DNA. This CDR3 is built from 15 residues. Germline assignment: CDR1 SEHNR and CDR2 FQNEAQ (reference sequence). The CDR3 spells CASGQGFGTNEKLFF.

This rearrangement joins TRBV6-5 to TRBJ2-3; TCRdb gives TRBD1 as the D gene, but with no DNA this cannot be confirmed. CDR1 is MNHEY and CDR2 is SVGAGI in the germline V gene. The CDR3 is made up of 14 amino acids. The CDR3: CATWRGGGTDTQYF.

The chain has TRBV11-2 and TRBJ2-1; the TRBD1 assignment by TCRdb is unverifiable without DNA. Germline CDR1 and CDR2: SGHAT and FQNNGV. The CDR3 runs to 17 residues. CDR3 amino acids: CASSLDSGGSSYNEQFF.

V is TRBV7-9 and J is TRBJ1-1; TCRdb calls TRBD1, which cannot be checked without DNA. This CDR3 is built from 14 residues. Germline CDR1 is SEHNR and CDR2 is FQNEAQ (reference sequence). The CDR3 here is CASSVPGANTEAFF.

J is TRBJ2-3 and V is TRBV7-9; with no DNA, the TCRdb D assignment of TRBD2 cannot be verified. The CDR3 runs 21 residues. Germline CDR1 reads SEHNR; CDR2 reads FQNEAQ (reference sequence). The CDR3 spells CASSWIVQGPRASGSTDTQYF.

The J gene is TRBJ2-2, the V gene TRBV9; without DNA, the TCRdb call of TRBD1 cannot be checked. Germline V gene sequence: CDR1 SGDLS, CDR2 YYNGEE. The CDR3 runs 15 residues. CDR3 in amino acids: CASSTGTDNTGELFF.

The V and J genes are TRBV15 and TRBJ1-6; there is no DNA to check the TCRdb D call of TRBD1. The length of the CDR3 is 13 residues. The germline V gene encodes CDR1 LNHNV and CDR2 YYDKDF (reference sequence). The CDR3 sequence is CATSGSRASPLHF.

The rearrangement joins TRBV27 to TRBJ1-1. The CDR3 spans 14 residues. CDR1 and CDR2 (germline): MNHEY, SMNVEV (reference sequence). This CDR3 reads CASSFWGLNTEAFF.

V and J are TRBV15 and TRBJ2-7; TCRdb names TRBD1, which stays unverified in the absence of DNA. The V gene's germline CDR1 is LNHNV and CDR2 YYDKDF (reference sequence). This CDR3 has 15 amino acids. CDR3: CATSRVARGTYEQYF.

The V gene is TRBV12-3 or TRBV12-4, the J gene TRBJ1-3. This CDR3 spans 17 amino acids. The CDR3 region is CASSFLETDRSGNTIYF.

V and J are TRBV29-1 and TRBJ2-2; the D gene TCRdb calls, TRBD1, cannot be checked with no DNA. There are 14 residues in the CDR3. Germline values: CDR1 SQVTM, CDR2 ANQGSEA. The CDR3 sequence: CSVIPTGFTGELFF.

The chain couples TRBV7-9 to TRBJ2-5; the D gene TCRdb calls, TRBD1, cannot be checked with no DNA. The CDR3 has 14 residues. From germline, CDR1 is SEHNR and CDR2 FQNEAQ (reference sequence). This CDR3 is CASATRGAQETQYF. Full variable domain (rest looked up from reference TRBV7-9 and TRBJ2-5): DTGVSQNPRHKITKRGQNVTFRCDPISEHNRLYWYRQTLGQGPEFLTYFQNEAQLEKSRLLSDRFSAERPKGSFSTLEIQRTEQGDSAMYLCASATRGAQETQYFGPGTRLLVL.

V gene TRBV5-1 combines with J gene TRBJ1-1; TCRdb outputs TRBD1, but without DNA this stays unchecked. CDR1 is SGHRS and CDR2 is YFSETQ in the germline V gene. The CDR3 spans 15 residues. The CDR3 protein is CASSSDRGTDTEAFF.

The V gene is TRBV14, the J gene TRBJ2-2. This CDR3 has 14 amino acids. CDR1 and CDR2 (germline): SGHDN, FVKESK. The CDR3 spells CASSHRRSTGELFF.

V is TRBV7-9 and J is TRBJ2-7; TCRdb lists TRBD2, though no DNA is available to test this call. Germline loops: CDR1 SEHNR, CDR2 FQNEAQ (reference sequence). This CDR3 region has 15 residues. The chain's CDR3 is CATSATSGRGYEQYF.

This sequence joins TRBV10-2 and TRBJ2-7; TCRdb returns TRBD2, unconfirmable since there is no DNA. Germline V lookup: CDR1 WSHSY, CDR2 SAAADI. The CDR3 covers 13 residues. The CDR3 protein is CASIGGALNEQYF.